The rows below give T cell receptor beta chains drawn from one sample of a study of blood T cell repertoires in COVID-19. Assay: immunoSEQ multiplex PCR; the TCRdb copy retains only in-frame clones and omits some. The sample carries hundreds of thousands of clones, 80% to 85% recorded once. The specimen sequenced was peripheral blood. The origin of the receptors is a woman of 80 years or more with active or convalescent COVID-19. The CDR3 runs from the conserved cysteine through the conserved F or W. D genes are given only for firm matches. Clone size is shown for a subset of rows, as once, few, many or a class of expanded clone.

v_call: TRBV24-1; clone_size: once; d_call: TRBD1; cdr3_length: 15; j_call: TRBJ2-1; cdr3_aa: CATSEPGQGLNEQFF; cdr3_nt: TGTGCCACCAGTGAACCGGGACAGGGTCTCAATGAGCAGTTCTTC
v_call: TRBV5-4; clone_size: -; d_call: -; cdr3_length: 14; j_call: TRBJ1-4; cdr3_aa: CASREGQSNEKLFF; cdr3_nt: TGTGCCAGCAGGGAAGGACAGTCTAATGAAAAACTGTTTTTT
v_call: TRBV12-3/TRBV12-4; clone_size: few; d_call: -; cdr3_length: 13; j_call: TRBJ1-1; cdr3_aa: CASRSTGTTEAFF; cdr3_nt: TGTGCCAGCAGATCTACAGGGACCACTGAAGCTTTCTTT
v_call: TRBV12-3/TRBV12-4; clone_size: -; d_call: -; cdr3_length: 13; j_call: TRBJ2-7; cdr3_aa: CASSSKTEYEQYF; cdr3_nt: TGTGCCAGCAGTTCAAAGACAGAATACGAGCAGTACTTC
v_call: TRBV7-2; clone_size: -; d_call: -; cdr3_length: 16; j_call: TRBJ2-1; cdr3_aa: CASSSQAASSYNEQFF; cdr3_nt: TGTGCCAGCAGCTCTCAAGCGGCCAGCTCCTACAATGAGCAGTTCTTC
v_call: TRBV9; clone_size: -; d_call: -; cdr3_length: 15; j_call: TRBJ2-5; cdr3_aa: CASSIQDGGKETQYF; cdr3_nt: TGTGCCAGCAGTATACAGGACGGGGGTAAAGAGACCCAGTACTTC
v_call: TRBV6-5; clone_size: -; d_call: -; cdr3_length: 15; j_call: TRBJ2-7; cdr3_aa: CASSYSGASSYEQYF; cdr3_nt: TGTGCCAGCAGTTACTCGGGGGCCTCGTCCTACGAGCAGTACTTC
v_call: TRBV11-2; clone_size: -; d_call: -; cdr3_length: 13; j_call: TRBJ2-7; cdr3_aa: CASSLVASYEQYF; cdr3_nt: TGTGCCAGCAGCTTAGTTGCCAGCTACGAGCAGTACTTC
v_call: TRBV7-2; clone_size: -; d_call: TRBD1; cdr3_length: 17; j_call: TRBJ1-1; cdr3_aa: CASSLQGEKWGNTEAFF; cdr3_nt: TGTGCCAGCAGCTTACAGGGGGAGAAATGGGGGAACACTGAAGCTTTCTTT
v_call: TRBV4-2; clone_size: -; d_call: TRBD2; cdr3_length: 16; j_call: TRBJ2-7; cdr3_aa: CASSPLLAGGTYEQYF; cdr3_nt: TGTGCCAGCAGCCCTCTGCTAGCGGGGGGGACCTACGAGCAGTACTTC
v_call: TRBV5-1; clone_size: -; d_call: TRBD1; cdr3_length: 15; j_call: TRBJ1-2; cdr3_aa: CASSLGQGAYYGYTF; cdr3_nt: TGCGCCAGCAGCCTGGGACAGGGGGCCTACTATGGCTACACCTTC
v_call: TRBV13; clone_size: once; d_call: -; cdr3_length: 13; j_call: TRBJ1-2; cdr3_aa: CASTYRDTYGYTF; cdr3_nt: TGTGCCAGTACCTACAGGGACACCTATGGCTACACCTTC
v_call: TRBV7-7; clone_size: few; d_call: TRBD1; cdr3_length: 14; j_call: TRBJ2-1; cdr3_aa: CASSRQGSYNEQFF; cdr3_nt: TGTGCTAGCAGCCGACAGGGAAGCTACAATGAGCAGTTCTTC
v_call: TRBV7-2; clone_size: -; d_call: TRBD1; cdr3_length: 16; j_call: TRBJ2-5; cdr3_aa: CASSLTGGPFMETQYF; cdr3_nt: TGTGCCAGCAGCTTAACAGGGGGCCCCTTTATGGAGACCCAGTACTTC
v_call: TRBV7-9; clone_size: -; d_call: TRBD1; cdr3_length: 14; j_call: TRBJ1-4; cdr3_aa: CASSRTGINEKLFF; cdr3_nt: TGTGCCAGCAGCCGGACAGGGATTAATGAAAAACTGTTTTTT
v_call: TRBV12-3/TRBV12-4; clone_size: -; d_call: -; cdr3_length: 12; j_call: TRBJ2-1; cdr3_aa: CASSLDYEPQFF; cdr3_nt: TGTGCCAGCAGTTTAGACTACGAGCCGCAGTTCTTC
v_call: TRBV7-6; clone_size: few; d_call: TRBD2; cdr3_length: 18; j_call: TRBJ2-7; cdr3_aa: CASSLTPRGGGPRSGQYF; cdr3_nt: TGTGCCAGCAGCTTAACTCCCAGGGGCGGGGGGCCCAGATCGGGGCAGTACTTC
v_call: TRBV7-8; clone_size: -; d_call: -; cdr3_length: 12; j_call: TRBJ2-3; cdr3_aa: CASSLVRDTQYF; cdr3_nt: TGTGCCAGCAGCTTAGTGAGAGATACGCAGTATTTT
v_call: TRBV2; clone_size: once; d_call: TRBD1; cdr3_length: 14; j_call: TRBJ2-5; cdr3_aa: CASTGGTGQETQYF; cdr3_nt: TGTGCCAGCACTGGGGGGACAGGTCAAGAGACCCAGTACTTC
v_call: TRBV25-1; clone_size: few; d_call: -; cdr3_length: 16; j_call: TRBJ1-2; cdr3_aa: CASSESYGRPNYGYTF; cdr3_nt: TGTGCCAGCAGTGAGTCTTATGGGAGGCCTAACTATGGCTACACCTTC
v_call: TRBV5-8; clone_size: -; d_call: -; cdr3_length: 14; j_call: TRBJ2-1; cdr3_aa: CASSPQSQGYEQFF; cdr3_nt: TGTGCCAGCAGCCCACAAAGTCAGGGGTATGAGCAGTTCTTC
v_call: TRBV6-1; clone_size: -; d_call: TRBD1; cdr3_length: 15; j_call: TRBJ1-1; cdr3_aa: CASSEIGQGSDEAFF; cdr3_nt: TGTGCCAGCAGTGAAATAGGACAGGGTAGTGATGAAGCTTTCTTT
v_call: TRBV9; clone_size: -; d_call: -; cdr3_length: 15; j_call: TRBJ2-3; cdr3_aa: CASSVVQAPPDTQYF; cdr3_nt: TGTGCCAGCAGCGTAGTACAAGCGCCCCCAGATACGCAGTATTTT
v_call: TRBV7-3; clone_size: -; d_call: -; cdr3_length: 15; j_call: TRBJ2-7; cdr3_aa: CASSLTPGLVHEQYF; cdr3_nt: TGTGCCAGCAGCTTAACGCCGGGTTTGGTGCACGAGCAGTACTTC
v_call: TRBV10-3; clone_size: -; d_call: -; cdr3_length: 12; j_call: TRBJ2-1; cdr3_aa: CAISANNNEQFF; cdr3_nt: TGTGCCATCAGTGCCAACAACAATGAGCAGTTCTTC
v_call: TRBV6-5; clone_size: -; d_call: TRBD1; cdr3_length: 13; j_call: TRBJ1-2; cdr3_aa: CASKTGRNYGYTF; cdr3_nt: TGTGCCAGTAAGACAGGGAGGAACTATGGCTACACCTTC
v_call: TRBV7-3; clone_size: few; d_call: -; cdr3_length: 15; j_call: TRBJ1-1; cdr3_aa: CASSLLAGGNTEAFF; cdr3_nt: TGTGCCAGCAGCTTATTAGCCGGGGGGAACACTGAAGCTTTCTTT
v_call: TRBV3-1/TRBV3-2; clone_size: -; d_call: -; cdr3_length: 13; j_call: TRBJ2-2; cdr3_aa: CASSHQNTGELFF; cdr3_nt: TGTGCCAGCAGCCATCAGAACACCGGGGAGCTGTTTTTT
v_call: TRBV5-5; clone_size: -; d_call: -; cdr3_length: 13; j_call: TRBJ2-5; cdr3_aa: CASLQLFQETQYF; cdr3_nt: TGTGCCAGCCTACAGTTATTCCAAGAGACCCAGTACTTC
v_call: TRBV7-2; clone_size: -; d_call: -; cdr3_length: 16; j_call: TRBJ2-6; cdr3_aa: CASSFEPRSGANVLTF; cdr3_nt: TGTGCCAGCAGCTTCGAGCCTAGATCTGGGGCCAACGTCCTGACTTTC
v_call: TRBV4-3; clone_size: -; d_call: -; cdr3_length: 13; j_call: TRBJ1-1; cdr3_aa: CASSQEESTEAFF; cdr3_nt: TGCGCCAGCAGCCAAGAGGAGAGCACTGAAGCTTTCTTT
v_call: TRBV9; clone_size: -; d_call: TRBD1; cdr3_length: 17; j_call: TRBJ2-1; cdr3_aa: CASSVATGTGGGYEQFF; cdr3_nt: TGTGCCAGCAGCGTAGCTACCGGGACAGGGGGCGGCTATGAGCAGTTCTTC
v_call: TRBV11-3; clone_size: -; d_call: -; cdr3_length: 14; j_call: TRBJ1-6; cdr3_aa: CASSLLISNSPLHF; cdr3_nt: TGTGCCAGCAGCTTACTAATAAGCAATTCACCCCTCCACTTT
v_call: TRBV9; clone_size: -; d_call: -; cdr3_length: 15; j_call: TRBJ2-3; cdr3_aa: CASSVAEGSTDTQYF; cdr3_nt: TGTGCCAGCAGCGTAGCTGAGGGCAGCACAGATACGCAGTATTTT
v_call: TRBV28; clone_size: -; d_call: -; cdr3_length: 14; j_call: TRBJ2-7; cdr3_aa: CASSPSGPTYEQYF; cdr3_nt: TGTGCCAGCAGTCCATCAGGCCCTACCTACGAGCAGTACTTC
v_call: TRBV20-1; clone_size: -; d_call: TRBD2; cdr3_length: 16; j_call: TRBJ2-3; cdr3_aa: CSASTSGGAGTDTQYF; cdr3_nt: TGCAGTGCTAGTACTAGCGGGGGGGCAGGCACAGATACGCAGTATTTT
v_call: TRBV27; clone_size: -; d_call: TRBD1; cdr3_length: 17; j_call: TRBJ1-2; cdr3_aa: CASSPDRARGNNYGYTF; cdr3_nt: TGTGCCAGCAGTCCAGACAGGGCTAGGGGCAATAACTATGGCTACACCTTC
v_call: TRBV7-2; clone_size: -; d_call: -; cdr3_length: 16; j_call: TRBJ2-1; cdr3_aa: CASSLVGTNEYNEQFF; cdr3_nt: TGTGCCAGCAGCTTAGTAGGGACAAACGAATACAATGAGCAGTTCTTC
v_call: TRBV7-9; clone_size: -; d_call: -; cdr3_length: 15; j_call: TRBJ2-2; cdr3_aa: CASSLETRRAGELFF; cdr3_nt: TGTGCCAGCAGCTTAGAAACTAGACGGGCCGGGGAGCTGTTTTTT
v_call: TRBV19; clone_size: -; d_call: -; cdr3_length: 16; j_call: TRBJ2-7; cdr3_aa: CASSTGLSGTPYEQYF; cdr3_nt: TGTGCCAGTAGTACCGGACTAAGCGGAACCCCCTACGAGCAGTACTTC
v_call: TRBV3-1/TRBV3-2; clone_size: -; d_call: -; cdr3_length: 11; j_call: TRBJ2-1; cdr3_aa: CASSQAYEQFF; cdr3_nt: TGTGCCAGCAGCCAAGCCTATGAGCAGTTCTTC
v_call: TRBV5-1; clone_size: -; d_call: -; cdr3_length: 13; j_call: TRBJ1-3; cdr3_aa: CASSSTSGNTIYF; cdr3_nt: TGCGCCAGCAGCTCTACCTCTGGAAACACCATATATTTT
v_call: TRBV30; clone_size: -; d_call: TRBD1; cdr3_length: 14; j_call: TRBJ1-6; cdr3_aa: CAWIRDRGNSPLHF; cdr3_nt: TGTGCCTGGATCCGGGACAGGGGAAATTCACCCCTCCACTTT
v_call: TRBV28; clone_size: -; d_call: TRBD1; cdr3_length: 17; j_call: TRBJ2-2; cdr3_aa: CASSPLWDRENTGELFF; cdr3_nt: TGTGCCAGCAGCCCTCTCTGGGACAGGGAGAACACCGGGGAGCTGTTTTTT
v_call: TRBV7-9; clone_size: -; d_call: -; cdr3_length: 15; j_call: TRBJ1-2; cdr3_aa: CASSLGLESNYGYTF; cdr3_nt: TGTGCCAGCAGCTTAGGTTTAGAATCTAACTATGGCTACACCTTC
v_call: TRBV9; clone_size: few; d_call: -; cdr3_length: 15; j_call: TRBJ2-3; cdr3_aa: CASSASGTSTDTQYF; cdr3_nt: TGTGCCAGCAGCGCTTCCGGGACTTCCACAGATACGCAGTATTTT
v_call: TRBV7-2; clone_size: -; d_call: -; cdr3_length: 12; j_call: TRBJ2-1; cdr3_aa: CASSQLYNEQFF; cdr3_nt: TGTGCCAGCAGCCAACTGTACAATGAGCAGTTCTTC
v_call: TRBV5-1; clone_size: -; d_call: TRBD1; cdr3_length: 13; j_call: TRBJ2-7; cdr3_aa: CASSPRTGGEQYF; cdr3_nt: TGCGCCAGCAGCCCCAGGACAGGGGGCGAGCAGTACTTC
v_call: TRBV6-5; clone_size: -; d_call: -; cdr3_length: 14; j_call: TRBJ1-5; cdr3_aa: CASSYSADNQPQHF; cdr3_nt: TGTGCCAGCAGTTACTCGGCGGACAATCAGCCCCAGCATTTT
v_call: TRBV28; clone_size: -; d_call: TRBD2; cdr3_length: 16; j_call: TRBJ2-1; cdr3_aa: CASSTRGAGSYNEQFF; cdr3_nt: TGTGCCAGCAGTACAAGGGGAGCGGGGAGTTACAATGAGCAGTTCTTC